Below, one T cell receptor beta chain is given with its context. No antigen is known for it. The data stem from a study of naive and memory T cell subsets. Two oligonucleotides, mixed equimolar, formed the beta constant-region primer covering TRBC1 and TRBC2. One entry per CDR3 protein results from TCRdb running MiXCR on the UMI-ligation and nested PCR reads. The data hold around 160,000 distinct CDR3 sequences, with approximately 15% observed a single time. General study results and limits: Clonotypes here are unpaired alpha or beta chain sequences. In CD4 and CD8 cells, diversity dropped from naive through EMRA.

Germline CDR1 and CDR2: WSHSY and SAAADI. The CDR3 has 16 amino acids. Trimming took 6 bases from V and 8 from J; bases not matched to a gene: 13. The sequenced sample was naive CD4+ T cells from blood. The source is a human donor in good health. V gene TRBV10-2 combines with J gene TRBJ2-1; 10 bases fit TRBD2. This chain's CDR3 is CASSFSLAGVDHEQFF. Written as DNA, the CDR3 is TGCGCCAGCAGCTTTAGCCTAGCGGGAGTGGACCATGAGCAGTTCTTC.